This TCR beta chain was profiled in a study of a mutant IDH1 vaccine in newly diagnosed glioma. Study context: Across weeks 1, 3, 5, 7, 11, 15, 19 and 23, patients received a vaccination each time, eight in all. Before enrollment, patients got radiotherapy alone, temozolomide alone, or mostly the combination.

Time point specified: week 23, last vaccination. Doses of 300 ug of mutant IDH1 20-mer peptide were given with topical imiquimod. Turning to this clone: Its specificity is not known.

The CDR3 extends over 14 amino acids. V was trimmed by 3 bases and J by 0 bases, leaving 5 bases between them. The germline CDR1 and CDR2 sequences are SGHTA and FQGNSA. TCRdb keeps only in-frame clones here, not all; method: immunoSEQ multiplex PCR. The data show tens of thousands of clones, 85% seen once. The sample was PBMCs, taken from a glioma patient whose treatment included an IDH1 peptide vaccine. The chain combines TRBV7-2 with TRBJ1-4; D not resolved. The receptor comes from a woman aged 45-65 years with glioma. CDR3 nucleotide sequence: TGTGCCAGCAGCTTCAGCTCAACTAATGAAAAACTGTTTTTT. The encoded protein is CASSFSSTNEKLFF.